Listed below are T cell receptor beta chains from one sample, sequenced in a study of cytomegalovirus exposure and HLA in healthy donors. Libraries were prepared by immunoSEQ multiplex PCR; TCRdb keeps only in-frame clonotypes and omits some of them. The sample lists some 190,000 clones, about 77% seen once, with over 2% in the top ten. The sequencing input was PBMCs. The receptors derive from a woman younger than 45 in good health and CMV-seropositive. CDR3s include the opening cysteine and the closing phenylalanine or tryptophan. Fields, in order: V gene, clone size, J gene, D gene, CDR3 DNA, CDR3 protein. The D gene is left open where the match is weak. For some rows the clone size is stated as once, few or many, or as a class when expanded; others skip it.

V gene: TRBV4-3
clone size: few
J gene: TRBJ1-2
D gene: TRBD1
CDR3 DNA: TGCGCCAGCAGCCAAGAACAGGGGGCCAGAGGCTACACCTTC
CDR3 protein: CASSQEQGARGYTF

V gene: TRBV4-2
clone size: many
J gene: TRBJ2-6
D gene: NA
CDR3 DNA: TGTGCCAGCAGCCAAGACACGGGGTCTGGGGCCAACGTCCTGACTTTC
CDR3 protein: CASSQDTGSGANVLTF

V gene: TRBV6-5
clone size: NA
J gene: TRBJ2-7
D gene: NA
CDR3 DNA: TGTGCCAGCAGTTACTCGAGGGTCGAAGCCTACGAGCAGTACTTC
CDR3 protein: CASSYSRVEAYEQYF

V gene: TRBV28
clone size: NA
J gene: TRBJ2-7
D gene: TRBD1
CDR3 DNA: TGTGCCAGCAGTCCCGCCTCGACAGGGGGTAGAGGCGAGCAGTACTTC
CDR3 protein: CASSPASTGGRGEQYF

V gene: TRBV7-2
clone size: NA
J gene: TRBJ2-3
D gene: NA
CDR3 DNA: TGTGCCAGCAGCTTAGCCCACACAGATACGCAGTATTTT
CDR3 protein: CASSLAHTDTQYF

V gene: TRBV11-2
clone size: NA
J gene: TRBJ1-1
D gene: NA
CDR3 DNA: TGTGCCAGCAGCTTAGTGTACCTAATGAACACTGAAGCTTTCTTT
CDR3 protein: CASSLVYLMNTEAFF

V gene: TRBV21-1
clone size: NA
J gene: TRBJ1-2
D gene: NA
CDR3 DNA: TGTGCCAGCAGCAAAGCGACCCGACAGGAGGCGGCCTATGGCTACACCTTC
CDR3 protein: CASSKATRQEAAYGYTF

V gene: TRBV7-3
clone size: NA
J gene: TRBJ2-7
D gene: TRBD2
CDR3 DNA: TGTGCCAGCAGCTTAGCGGGAGGCTACTACGAGCAGTACTTC
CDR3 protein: CASSLAGGYYEQYF

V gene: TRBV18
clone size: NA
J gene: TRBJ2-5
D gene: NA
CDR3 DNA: TGTGCCAGCTCAGAAGGGGGTGCTAAAGAGACCCAGTACTTC
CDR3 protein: CASSEGGAKETQYF

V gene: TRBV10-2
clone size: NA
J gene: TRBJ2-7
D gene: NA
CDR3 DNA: TGCGCCAGCAGTGGGAGGGAAGAGCAGTACTTC
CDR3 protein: CASSGREEQYF

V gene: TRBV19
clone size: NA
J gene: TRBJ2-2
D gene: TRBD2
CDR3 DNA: TGTGCCAGTCGCCGGGGGGGTCCGGAGGAGCTGTTTTTT
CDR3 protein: CASRRGGPEELFF

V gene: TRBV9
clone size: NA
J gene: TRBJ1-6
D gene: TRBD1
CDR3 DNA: TGTGCCAGCAGCGTTGGACAGGTCTATAATTCACCCCTCCACTTT
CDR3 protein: CASSVGQVYNSPLHF

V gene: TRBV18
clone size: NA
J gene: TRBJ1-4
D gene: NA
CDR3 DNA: TGTGCCAGCTCACCCCGTACACATGAAAAACTGTTTTTT
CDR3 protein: CASSPRTHEKLFF

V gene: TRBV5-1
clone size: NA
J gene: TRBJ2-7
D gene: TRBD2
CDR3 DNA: TGCGCCAGCAGCCAACTAGCGGGAGTGGACGAGCAGTACTTC
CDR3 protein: CASSQLAGVDEQYF

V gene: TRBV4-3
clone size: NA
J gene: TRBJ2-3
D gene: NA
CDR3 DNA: TGCGCCAGCAGCCAGGTCTTAACGGTGGATACGCAGTATTTT
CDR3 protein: CASSQVLTVDTQYF

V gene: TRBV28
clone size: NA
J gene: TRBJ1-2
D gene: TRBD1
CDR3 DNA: TGTGCCACCAAAAGGACAGGCCCCTATAGCTACACCTTC
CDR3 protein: CATKRTGPYSYTF

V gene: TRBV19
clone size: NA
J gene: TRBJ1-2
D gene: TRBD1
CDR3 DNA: TGTGCCAGTAGTGGGGGACAGGGAGGCGGCTACACCTTC
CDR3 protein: CASSGGQGGGYTF

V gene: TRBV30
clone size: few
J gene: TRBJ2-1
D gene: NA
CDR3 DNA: TGTGCCTGGAGTGCGGGAATCAATGAGCAGTTCTTC
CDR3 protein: CAWSAGINEQFF

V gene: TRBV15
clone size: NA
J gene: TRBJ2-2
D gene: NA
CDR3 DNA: TGTGCCACCAGCAGAGTTAACGGGTGGGAGCTGTTTTTT
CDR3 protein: CATSRVNGWELFF

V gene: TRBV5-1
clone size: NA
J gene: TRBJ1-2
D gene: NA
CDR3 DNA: TGCGCCAGCAGCGGGGCAGATAACTATGGCTACACCTTC
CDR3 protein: CASSGADNYGYTF

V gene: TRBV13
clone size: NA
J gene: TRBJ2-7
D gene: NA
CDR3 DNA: TGTGCCAGCAGCTTAAGCGTCTTCTCTCTTACCTACGAGCAGTACTTC
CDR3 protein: CASSLSVFSLTYEQYF

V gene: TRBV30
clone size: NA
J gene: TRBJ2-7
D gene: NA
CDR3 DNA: TGTGCCTGGAGTAAACCCGCGGTCACCTACGAGCAGTACTTC
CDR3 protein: CAWSKPAVTYEQYF

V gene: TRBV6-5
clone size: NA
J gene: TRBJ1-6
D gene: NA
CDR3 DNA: TGTGCCAGCAGTTACCGTCCGGGGGGTAACGGTTCACCCCTCCACTTT
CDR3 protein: CASSYRPGGNGSPLHF

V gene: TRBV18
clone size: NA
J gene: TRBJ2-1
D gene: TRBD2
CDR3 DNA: TGTGCCAGCTCCCCGGGACTAGCGGGAGGTGAAAATGAGCAGTTCTTC
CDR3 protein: CASSPGLAGGENEQFF

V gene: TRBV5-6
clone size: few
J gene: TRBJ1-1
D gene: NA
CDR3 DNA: TGTGCCAGCGGACTCTACGGGTTTGTGAACACTGAAGCTTTCTTT
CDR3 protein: CASGLYGFVNTEAFF

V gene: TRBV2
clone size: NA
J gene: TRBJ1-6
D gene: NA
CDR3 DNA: TGTGCCAGCAGTCACCCCGGGACTCTAAATTCACCCCTCCACTTT
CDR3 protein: CASSHPGTLNSPLHF

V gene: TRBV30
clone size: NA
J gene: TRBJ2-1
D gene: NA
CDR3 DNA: TGTGCCTGGAGTGTGTCTTACAATGAGCAGTTCTTC
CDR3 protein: CAWSVSYNEQFF

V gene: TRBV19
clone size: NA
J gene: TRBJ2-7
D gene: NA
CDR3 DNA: TGTGCCTCGAAGTCATCAGGGGTTTCCTACGAGCAGTACTTC
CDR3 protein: CASKSSGVSYEQYF

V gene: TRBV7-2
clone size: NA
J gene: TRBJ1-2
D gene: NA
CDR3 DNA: TGTGCCAGCACCTTTAGCCAGGGTAGCTATGGCTACACCTTC
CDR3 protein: CASTFSQGSYGYTF

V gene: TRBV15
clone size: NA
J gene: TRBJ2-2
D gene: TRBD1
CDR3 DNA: TGTGCCACCAGCCCCGACAGGGCTAACACCGGGGAGCTGTTTTTT
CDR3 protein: CATSPDRANTGELFF

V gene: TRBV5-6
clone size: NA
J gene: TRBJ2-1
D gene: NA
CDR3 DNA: TGTGCCAGCAGCTTGGTACGGGTCTCCTACAATGAGCAGTTCTTC
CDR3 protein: CASSLVRVSYNEQFF

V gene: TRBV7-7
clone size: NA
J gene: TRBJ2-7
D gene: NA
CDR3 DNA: TGTGCTAGCAGCTTAAACACAGGCTCCTACGAGCAGTACTTC
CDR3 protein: CASSLNTGSYEQYF

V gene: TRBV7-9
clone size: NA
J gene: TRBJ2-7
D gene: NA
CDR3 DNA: TGTGCCAGCAGCTTAGTAACCGGCTACGAGCAGTACTTC
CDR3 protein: CASSLVTGYEQYF

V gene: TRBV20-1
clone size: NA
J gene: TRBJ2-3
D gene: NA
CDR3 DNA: TGCAGTGCGAGCCAGGCAGATACGCAGTATTTT
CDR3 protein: CSASQADTQYF

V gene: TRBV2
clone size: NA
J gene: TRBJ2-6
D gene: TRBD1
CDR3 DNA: TGTGCCAGCAGTTCCGAGACAGGGGGCGGTGGGGCCAACGTCCTGACTTTC
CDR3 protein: CASSSETGGGGANVLTF

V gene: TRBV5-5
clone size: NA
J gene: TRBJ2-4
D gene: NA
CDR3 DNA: TGTGCCAGCAGCTTGGACAGGGCGCCCAAAAACATTCAGTACTTC
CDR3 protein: CASSLDRAPKNIQYF

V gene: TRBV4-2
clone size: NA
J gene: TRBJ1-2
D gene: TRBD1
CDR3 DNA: TGTGCCAGCAGCACCCCGGGACAGGGAGCTAACTATGGCTACACCTTC
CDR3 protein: CASSTPGQGANYGYTF

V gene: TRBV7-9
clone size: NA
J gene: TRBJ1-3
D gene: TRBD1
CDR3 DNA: TGTGCCAGCAGCCGTGACAGGGGTTCGGGAAACACCATATATTTT
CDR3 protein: CASSRDRGSGNTIYF

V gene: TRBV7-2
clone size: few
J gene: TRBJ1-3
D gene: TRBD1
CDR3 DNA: TGTGCCAGCAGCTTAATTCCGACAGGGGCCTCTGGAAACACCATATATTTT
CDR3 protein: CASSLIPTGASGNTIYF

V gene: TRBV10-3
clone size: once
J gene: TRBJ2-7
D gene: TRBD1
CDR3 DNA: TGTGCCATCAGGGATTCAGGGGGTCTCAACTACGAGCAGTACTTC
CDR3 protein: CAIRDSGGLNYEQYF